What follows are 2 T cell receptor beta chains derived from one specimen sequenced in a study of CD8+CD57+ T cells in acquired aplastic anemia. Those patients picked for sequencing had displayed CD8+CD57+ cell expansion on flow cytometry. Genomic DNA, serving as template, underwent TCR beta VDJ and CDR3 profiling. TCRdb reprocessed the reads via MiXCR and lists one record per CDR3 protein. The sample lists 200,000 or so distinct CDR3 sequences; roughly half were seen once. The source material was sorted CD4+, CD8+, or CD8+CD57+ T cells (not recorded which) from PBMCs. Every receptor here comes from a human donor with aplastic anemia.

There are many counts of this clonotype. The rearrangement uses TRBV7-9 and TRBJ1-3, with D possibly TRBD1 on 6 matching bases. CDR1 SEHNR and CDR2 FQNEAQ come from the germline V gene (reference sequence). The length of the CDR3 is 15 residues. V shed 3 bases and J shed 4 bases, with 13 bases lying between them. CDR3 coding DNA: TGTGCCAGCAGCTTTACGGGGGGCTCGGGAAACACCATATATTTT. This translates into CASSFTGGSGNTIYF.

The CDR3 region is CARQRQGETQYF. The DNA of the CDR3 is TGTGCCCGCCAGAGACAGGGGGAGACCCAGTACTTC. The gene calls are TRBV12-1 and TRBJ2-5; the table's D call of TRBD1 was not tested on the DNA. TRBV12-1 is labeled a pseudogene. CDR3 size: 12 residues.